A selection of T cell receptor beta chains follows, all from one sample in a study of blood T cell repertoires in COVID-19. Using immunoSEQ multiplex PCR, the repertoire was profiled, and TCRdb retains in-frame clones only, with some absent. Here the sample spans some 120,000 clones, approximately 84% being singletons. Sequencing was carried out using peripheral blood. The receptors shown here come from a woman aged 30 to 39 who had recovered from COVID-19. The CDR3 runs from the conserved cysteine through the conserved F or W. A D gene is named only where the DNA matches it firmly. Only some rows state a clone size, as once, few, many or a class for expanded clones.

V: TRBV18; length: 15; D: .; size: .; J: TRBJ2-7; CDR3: CASSPVMTGSGEQYF; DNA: TGTGCCAGCTCACCGGTAATGACAGGAAGCGGCGAGCAGTACTTC
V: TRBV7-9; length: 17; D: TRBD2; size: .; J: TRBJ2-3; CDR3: CASSSTGTSGHTDTQYF; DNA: TGTGCCAGCAGCTCAACCGGGACTAGCGGGCACACAGATACGCAGTATTTT
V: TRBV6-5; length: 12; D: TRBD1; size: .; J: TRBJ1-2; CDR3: CATAGTAGGYTF; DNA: TGTGCCACCGCAGGGACAGCTGGTGGCTACACCTTC
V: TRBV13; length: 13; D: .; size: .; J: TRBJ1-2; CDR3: CASSPQGLGGYTF; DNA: TGTGCCAGCAGCCCGCAGGGGTTGGGTGGCTACACCTTC
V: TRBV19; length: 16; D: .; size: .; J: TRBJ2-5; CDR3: CASSPVGQGLQETQYF; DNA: TGTGCCAGTAGTCCCGTCGGGCAGGGCCTCCAAGAGACCCAGTACTTC
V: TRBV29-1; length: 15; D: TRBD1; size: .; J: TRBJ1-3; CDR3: CSVVGTGFSGNTIYF; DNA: TGCAGCGTTGTCGGGACAGGGTTCTCTGGAAACACCATATATTTT
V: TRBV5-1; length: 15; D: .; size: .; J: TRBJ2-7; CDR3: CASSLAPTGNYEQYF; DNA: TGCGCCAGCAGCTTGGCCCCGACAGGAAACTACGAGCAGTACTTC
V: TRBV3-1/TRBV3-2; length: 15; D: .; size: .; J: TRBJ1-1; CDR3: CASSQGGHANTEAFF; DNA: TGTGCCAGCAGCCAAGGGGGACACGCGAACACTGAAGCTTTCTTT
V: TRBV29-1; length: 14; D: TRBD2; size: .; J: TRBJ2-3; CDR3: CSVEETSGMDTQYF; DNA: TGCAGCGTTGAAGAGACTAGCGGGATGGATACGCAGTATTTT
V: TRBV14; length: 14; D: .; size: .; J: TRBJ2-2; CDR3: CASSQVEPAGELFF; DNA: TGTGCCAGCAGCCAAGTTGAGCCGGCCGGGGAGCTGTTTTTT
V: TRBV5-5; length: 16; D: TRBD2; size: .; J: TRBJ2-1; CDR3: CASSLRGTSGYNEQFF; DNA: TGTGCCAGCAGCTTAAGGGGGACTAGCGGTTACAATGAGCAGTTCTTC
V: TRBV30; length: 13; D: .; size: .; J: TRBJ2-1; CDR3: CAWSVRTDNEQFF; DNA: TGTGCCTGGAGTGTACGGACAGACAATGAGCAGTTCTTC
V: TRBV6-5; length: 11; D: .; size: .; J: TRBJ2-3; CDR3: CASKSRDTQYF; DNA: TGTGCCAGCAAATCCAGAGATACGCAGTATTTT
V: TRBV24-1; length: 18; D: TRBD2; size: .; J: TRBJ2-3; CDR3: CATSEGGLAGPQADTQYF; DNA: TGTGCCACCAGTGAGGGGGGACTAGCGGGACCCCAGGCAGATACGCAGTATTTT
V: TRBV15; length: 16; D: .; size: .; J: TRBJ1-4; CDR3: CATSRDHMVADEKLFF; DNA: TGTGCCACCAGCAGAGATCATATGGTGGCGGATGAAAAACTGTTTTTT
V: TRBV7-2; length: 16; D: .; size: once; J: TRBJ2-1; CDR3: CASSYRPAGINNEQFF; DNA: TGTGCCAGCAGTTATCGCCCTGCGGGAATCAACAATGAGCAGTTCTTC
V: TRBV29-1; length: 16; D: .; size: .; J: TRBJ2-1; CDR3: CSVESWLGAGNNEQFF; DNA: TGCAGCGTTGAGTCCTGGCTGGGGGCCGGAAACAATGAGCAGTTCTTC
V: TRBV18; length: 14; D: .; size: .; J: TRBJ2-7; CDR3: CASSQLGQNYEQYF; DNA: TGTGCCAGCTCGCAACTGGGACAAAACTACGAGCAGTACTTC
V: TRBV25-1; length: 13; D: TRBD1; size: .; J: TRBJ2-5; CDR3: CASSATGSETQYF; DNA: TGTGCCAGCAGTGCGACAGGGTCGGAGACCCAGTACTTC
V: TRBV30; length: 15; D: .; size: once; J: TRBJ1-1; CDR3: CAWSVLGGGNTEAFF; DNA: TGTGCCTGGAGTGTGCTGGGGGGAGGGAACACTGAAGCTTTCTTT
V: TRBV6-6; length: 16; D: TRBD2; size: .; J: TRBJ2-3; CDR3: CASGTSGGAVADTQYF; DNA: TGTGCCAGCGGCACTAGCGGGGGGGCCGTCGCAGATACGCAGTATTTT
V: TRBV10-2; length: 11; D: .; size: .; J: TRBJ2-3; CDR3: CASSDGGTQYF; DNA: TGCGCCAGCAGTGACGGTGGTACGCAGTATTTT
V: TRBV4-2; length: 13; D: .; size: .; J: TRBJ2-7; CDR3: CASSQGSGYEQYF; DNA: TGTGCCAGCAGCCAAGGATCGGGCTACGAGCAGTACTTC
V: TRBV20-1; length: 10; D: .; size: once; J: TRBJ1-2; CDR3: CSALHGGYTF; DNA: TGCAGTGCCCTACACGGGGGCTACACCTTC
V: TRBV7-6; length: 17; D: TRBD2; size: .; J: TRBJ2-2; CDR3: CASSLTPAGGGAGELFF; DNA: TGTGCCAGCAGCTTAACCCCAGCGGGGGGCGGTGCCGGGGAGCTGTTTTTT
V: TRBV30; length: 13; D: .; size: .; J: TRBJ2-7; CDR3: CAWSRGQTYEQYF; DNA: TGTGCCTGGAGTAGGGGCCAGACCTACGAGCAGTACTTC
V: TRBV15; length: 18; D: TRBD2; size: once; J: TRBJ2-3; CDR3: CATSSSGRAMTSTDTQYF; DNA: TGTGCCACCAGCAGTAGCGGGAGGGCCATGACATCCACAGATACGCAGTATTTT
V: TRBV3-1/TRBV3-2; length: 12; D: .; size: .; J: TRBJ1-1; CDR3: CASSQGLTEAFF; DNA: TGTGCCAGCAGCCAAGGGCTCACTGAAGCTTTCTTT
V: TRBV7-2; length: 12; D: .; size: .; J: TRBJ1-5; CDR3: CASSFRPGPQHF; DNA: TGTGCCAGCAGCTTCCGCCCCGGGCCCCAGCATTTT
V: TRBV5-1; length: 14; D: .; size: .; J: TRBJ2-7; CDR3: CASSVGNRRDEQYF; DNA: TGCGCCAGCAGCGTAGGAAATCGGAGGGACGAGCAGTACTTC
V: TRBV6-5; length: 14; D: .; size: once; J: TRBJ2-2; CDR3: CASSRTALTGELFF; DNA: TGTGCCAGCAGTCGGACAGCACTTACCGGGGAGCTGTTTTTT